The 14 T cell receptor beta chains below come from one sample, sequenced in a study of long-term antiretroviral therapy in people with HIV. The authors ran the immunoSEQ assay, v3.0, at survey level. Repertoires were generated with immunoSEQ multiplex PCR, while TCRdb's copy carries only in-frame clones and drops some. The sample shows approximately 11,000 clones, 76% of them seen only once. Material: unsorted PBMCs, obtained at the start of antiretroviral therapy, before treatment. The source of these receptors is a man in his thirties or forties with HIV.

This clone has only a few counts. V is TRBV5-1 and J is TRBJ2-1, with 11 bases aligning to TRBD2. V lost 2 bases and J lost 4; bases outside the gene matches: 5. The germline gives CDR1 SGHRS, CDR2 YFSETQ. This CDR3 spans 16 amino acids. The CDR3 protein is CASSLIAGGSYNEQFF. CDR3 sequence (DNA): TGCGCCAGCAGCTTAATAGCGGGGGGGTCATACAATGAGCAGTTCTTC.

CDR3 nucleotides: TGCGCCAGCAGCCAAGATTTAGCTAGCGGGAGAGGAGGCACAGATACGCAGTATTTT. Its translation is CASSQDLASGRGGTDTQYF. The chain carries TRBV4-3 and TRBJ2-3, with TRBD2 matching 10 bases. With V trimmed by 0 bases and J by 1 base, 10 bases remained unmatched. The CDR3 is 19 residues long. Germline CDR1 LGHNA, CDR2 YSLEER.

There are a few counts of this clone. The rearrangement joins TRBV9 to TRBJ1-2; 8 positions match TRBD1. The ends lost 3 bases at V and 0 bases at J; junction bases unmatched: 4. The CDR3 is 15 residues long. Germline V gives CDR1 SGDLS, CDR2 YYNGEE. Here the CDR3 reads CASSGDRGPNYGYTF. CDR3 sequence (DNA): TGTGCCAGCAGCGGCGACAGGGGCCCTAACTATGGCTACACCTTC.

The genes are TRBV7-6 and TRBJ2-5; 10 nucleotides agree with TRBD2. Germline V gene sequence: CDR1 SGHVS, CDR2 FNYEAQ. The CDR3 is 16 residues long. The trim removed 2 bases at V and 5 bases at J, leaving 8 bases unmatched. CDR3: CASSLRAGGLVETQYF. The CDR3, as DNA: TGTGCCAGCAGCTTACGAGCGGGGGGGCTCGTGGAGACCCAGTACTTC.

This rearrangement joins TRBV7-8 to TRBJ2-7, with a tentative D call TRBD2 (6 bases). Germline loops: CDR1 SGHVS, CDR2 FQNEAQ. Trimming took off 5 bases at V and 0 bases at J, with 11 bases between the two ends. The CDR3 extends over 14 amino acids. The CDR3 is CASSRAGPSYEQYF. Here the CDR3 DNA reads TGTGCCAGCAGCAGAGCGGGTCCCTCCTACGAGCAGTACTTC.

The CDR3 region is CARATGVSQPQHF. The CDR3 DNA sequence: TGTGCCAGGGCGACAGGGGTCAGTCAGCCCCAGCATTTT. The gene calls are TRBV27 and TRBJ1-5; 8 bases align to TRBD1. With 9 bases clipped from V and 6 bases from J, the junction kept 7 bases outside the gene matches. Germline CDR1 MNHEY, CDR2 SMNVEV (reference sequence). This CDR3 spans 13 amino acids.

In DNA, the CDR3 is TGTGCCAGCTCACAACTGCCGGGACAGAATTCGGCCGGGGAGCTGTTTTTT. As protein: CASSQLPGQNSAGELFF. The chain is built from TRBV18 and TRBJ2-2, with 7 positions matching TRBD1. V dropped 4 bases and J dropped 6; count of bases not matched to a gene: 14. The CDR3 length is 17 residues. Germline V gene sequence: CDR1 KGHSH, CDR2 LQKENI.

The chain employs TRBV7-8 and TRBJ1-4; D possibly corresponds to TRBD1 (6 bases). The germline V gene has CDR1 SGHVS and CDR2 FQNEAQ. With 1 base removed from V and 8 bases from J, the gap between germline ends came to 17 bases. CDR3 length: 16 residues. CDR3 nucleotides: TGTGCCAGCAGCTTAGGCAGGGGCCTCCACAGAGAAAAACTGTTTTTT. It encodes CASSLGRGLHREKLFF.

CDR3 region: CASSLDRFAQFF. DNA of the CDR3: TGTGCCAGCAGCTTAGACAGGTTCGCACAGTTCTTC. This chain uses TRBV11-1 with TRBJ2-1; D is perhaps TRBD1 (5 bases). Germline V gene sequence: CDR1 SGHAT, CDR2 FQDESV (reference sequence). V lost 1 base to trimming and J lost 13 bases, with 11 bases between them. This CDR3 comprises 12 residues.

The rearrangement joins TRBV29-1 to TRBJ1-4, with 11 bases aligning to TRBD1. V shed 5 bases and J 0 bases; nucleotides not matched to a gene: 5. CDR3 size: 16 residues. Germline CDR1 and CDR2: SQVTM and ANQGSEA. The CDR3 bases are TGCAGCGTTTCGGGACAGGGGGATGCAACTAATGAAAAACTGTTTTTT. As protein: CSVSGQGDATNEKLFF.

The genes are TRBV6-5 and TRBJ2-5; D gene unclear. Germline loops: CDR1 MNHEY, CDR2 SVGAGI. There are 12 residues in the CDR3. V was pared by 5 bases and J by 4 bases, with 8 bases between. The CDR3 coding sequence is TGTGCCAGCAGTACGGGTGTAGAGACCCAGTACTTC. Protein product: CASSTGVETQYF.

This clone was recorded a few times. The chain joins TRBV6-6 to TRBJ2-1; D is unclear. V gave up 7 bases and J gave up 5 bases, with 18 bases separating them. CDR3 size: 15 residues. Germline CDR1 reads MNHNY; CDR2 reads SVGAGI (reference sequence). The CDR3 here is CASTKGILIHNEQFF. The CDR3 nucleotides are TGTGCCAGCACCAAAGGTATACTCATACACAATGAGCAGTTCTTC.

The V and J genes are TRBV5-1 and TRBJ1-5; 10 bases map to TRBD1. After removal of 4 bases from V and 8 bases from J, the junction contained 3 bases not matched to a gene. CDR1 SGHRS and CDR2 YFSETQ come from the germline V gene. This CDR3 has 13 residues. The CDR3 DNA sequence: TGCGCCAGCAGCGTGGGGACAGGGGAGCCCCAGCATTTT. It yields the protein CASSVGTGEPQHF.

V and J are TRBV7-2 and TRBJ2-7; tentatively, D is TRBD2 (5 bases). The CDR3 has 17 residues. The V gene's germline CDR1 is SGHTA and CDR2 FQGNSA. V lost 5 bases and J lost 1, with 21 bases in between. This chain's CDR3 is CASSPGSQEVMSYEQYF. CDR3 in DNA: TGTGCCAGCAGCCCTGGCTCCCAGGAGGTCATGTCCTACGAGCAGTACTTC. The full variable domain, completed using reference TRBV7-2 and TRBJ2-7, is GAGVSQSPSNKVTEKGKDVELRCDPISGHTALYWYRQSLGQGLEFLIYFQGNSAPDKSGLPSDRFSAERTGGSVSTLTIQRTQQEDSAVYLCASSPGSQEVMSYEQYFGPGTRLTVT.